The 28 T cell receptor beta chains presented below share a single source sample, sequenced in a study of cytomegalovirus exposure and HLA in healthy donors. With 60 Vbeta and 13 Jbeta primers, the PCR was carried out. Profiling relied on immunoSEQ multiplex PCR, and the TCRdb table lists in-frame clones only, not all of them. This sample has 130,000 to 150,000 clones; about 80% occur once, and the top ten carry approximately 6%. The sample taken for sequencing was PBMCs. The receptors derive from a man aged 25-45 years in good health and CMV-seropositive.

This rearrangement joins TRBV7-8 to TRBJ1-1, with TRBD1 matching over 7 bases. Germline V gene lookup returns CDR1 SGHVS and CDR2 FQNEAQ. With 1 base clipped from V and 5 bases from J, the junction kept 7 bases outside the gene matches. This CDR3 region has 15 residues. CDR3 amino acids: CASSLGRGRITEAFF. The CDR3 coding sequence is TGTGCCAGCAGCTTAGGGAGGGGGCGCATTACTGAAGCTTTCTTT.

The chain links TRBV6-5 to TRBJ1-1, with D possibly being TRBD1 (5 bases). Germline lookup yields CDR1 MNHEY and CDR2 SVGAGI. With 4 bases removed from V and 4 bases from J, the gap between germline ends came to 13 bases. The CDR3 covers 14 residues. CDR3 sequence reads: CASSSGSVGTEAFF. CDR3 nucleotide sequence: TGTGCCAGCAGTTCAGGGTCGGTCGGCACTGAAGCTTTCTTT.

This clone was seen more than once but under ten times. V gene TRBV28 combines with J gene TRBJ1-5; D possibly corresponds to TRBD1 (5 bases). Germline lookup yields CDR1 MDHEN and CDR2 SYDVKM. Deletions cut 4 bases from V and 2 bases from J, with 24 bases between. The CDR3 covers 19 residues. CDR3 in DNA: TGTGCCAGCAGTTCATTTCGGGGACTCAGGGTTAGGGGCAATCAGCCCCAGCATTTT. It specifies CASSSFRGLRVRGNQPQHF.

This clone appeared once. The rearrangement joins TRBV29-1 to TRBJ2-1; D possibly corresponds to TRBD2 (6 bases). The CDR3 is made up of 14 amino acids. Trimming removed 3 bases at V and 7 bases at J, with 16 bases between. The germline CDR1 and CDR2 sequences are SQVTM and ANQGSEA. The CDR3 sequence: CSVEAVAAGNEQFF. DNA of the CDR3: TGCAGCGTTGAGGCGGTAGCGGCGGGGAATGAGCAGTTCTTC.

As DNA, the CDR3 is TGTGCCAGCCACAGGGGGGGGGACAATCAGCCCCAGCATTTT. Amino acid sequence: CASHRGGDNQPQHF. The V gene is TRBV2, the J gene TRBJ1-5; 8 bases are shared with TRBD1. This CDR3 is built from 14 residues. Trimming cost V 8 bases and J 3 bases; bases outside gene matches: 6. Germline assignment: CDR1 SNHLY and CDR2 FYNNEI.

The rearrangement links TRBV6-6 to TRBJ1-1, with D possibly matching TRBD1 (6 bases). The CDR3 totals 15 residues. Germline CDR1 is MNHNY and CDR2 is SVGAGI (reference sequence). Between the trimmed V and J ends, which lost 0 bases and 11 bases, there was a span of 19 bases. CDR3 sequence: CASSYSQVRGGGAFF. The CDR3 DNA sequence: TGTGCCAGCAGTTACTCACAAGTCAGGGGCGGTGGGGCTTTCTTT.

V gene TRBV28 combines with J gene TRBJ1-5; TRBD1 aligns across 8 bases. J was trimmed by 2 bases and V by 10 bases; bases with no gene match: 10. Germline V lookup: CDR1 MDHEN, CDR2 SYDVKM. This CDR3 contains 15 residues. As DNA, the CDR3 is TGTGCCACCACGACAGGGGCGGGTGGCAATCAGCCCCAGCATTTT. Amino acid sequence: CATTTGAGGNQPQHF.

The V gene is TRBV14, the J gene TRBJ2-1; D is perhaps TRBD2 (5 bases). Trimming shortened V by 3 bases and J by 6 bases, and 15 bases separated the two germline ends. CDR1 SGHDN and CDR2 FVKESK come from the germline V gene. This CDR3 region has 15 residues. The CDR3 DNA sequence: TGTGCCAGCAGCCAGGTAGGACTCTCAGGCAATGAGCAGTTCTTC. It specifies CASSQVGLSGNEQFF.

The gene calls are TRBV18 and TRBJ1-6; 9 bases agree with TRBD1. Looked up from germline, CDR1 is KGHSH and CDR2 is LQKENI. With 4 bases clipped from V and 10 bases from J, the junction kept 11 bases outside the gene matches. This CDR3 spans 16 amino acids. CDR3 sequence: CASSQLPGQGDSPLHF. The DNA for the CDR3 is TGTGCCAGCTCACAATTGCCGGGACAGGGTGACTCACCCCTCCACTTT.

The gene calls are TRBV2 and TRBJ2-3; 7 bases match TRBD2. Germline V gene sequence: CDR1 SNHLY, CDR2 FYNNEI. The V gene end was trimmed by 5 bases and the J gene end by 0 bases; junction bases not matched to a gene: 8. The CDR3 is made up of 16 amino acids. The CDR3 region is CASSSGGTPSTDTQYF. DNA of the CDR3: TGTGCCAGCAGTTCCGGGGGGACCCCTAGCACAGATACGCAGTATTTT.

The CDR3 region has the DNA TGCGCCAGCAGCCAAGGGACTAGGTCCTACAATGAGCAGTTCTTC. It encodes CASSQGTRSYNEQFF. V is TRBV4-3 and J is TRBJ2-1; TRBD2 aligns across 7 bases. Germline CDR1 LGHNA, CDR2 YSLEER. The V and J ends lost 1 base and 1 base, in that order; junction bases with no gene match: 1. The CDR3 consists of 15 residues.

The chain is built from TRBV29-1 and TRBJ1-1; D uncertain. This CDR3 is built from 14 residues. V shed 0 bases and J shed 1 base, with 9 bases lying between them. The germline V gene encodes CDR1 SQVTM and CDR2 ANQGSEA. CDR3 nucleotide sequence: TGCAGCGTTGAAGACACGGGGTCGAACACTGAAGCTTTCTTT. Its protein is CSVEDTGSNTEAFF.

The rearrangement uses TRBV5-1 and TRBJ2-2; 10 nucleotides line up with TRBD2. Per the germline V gene, CDR1 is SGHRS and CDR2 is YFSETQ. V shed 3 bases, J shed 2 bases, and the junction held 4 bases outside the gene matches. The CDR3 loop spans 16 amino acids. The CDR3 DNA reads TGCGCCAGCAGCTCTAGCGGGAGAGCTAACACCGGGGAGCTGTTTTTT. This encodes CASSSSGRANTGELFF.

This clone was picked up one time. The DNA of the CDR3 is TGTGCCAGCAGCGGAGGAGGTACGCAGTATTTT. Amino acids: CASSGGGTQYF. The genes are TRBV14 and TRBJ2-3; D may be TRBD2 (5 bases). The CDR3 length is 11 residues. V was pared by 5 bases and J by 8 bases, with 8 bases between. From germline, CDR1 is SGHDN and CDR2 FVKESK.

The chain joins TRBV5-1 to TRBJ2-5; 10 bases map to TRBD2. Germline V gene data show CDR1 as SGHRS and CDR2 as YFSETQ. V trimming: 4 bases; J trimming: 0 bases; junction bases outside the gene matches: 6. There are 16 residues in the CDR3. CDR3 sequence reads: CASSRLAGGDQETQYF. The CDR3 nucleotides are TGCGCCAGCAGCCGGTTAGCGGGAGGAGACCAAGAGACCCAGTACTTC.

The chain combines TRBV5-6 with TRBJ2-2, with D maybe TRBD2 (6 bases). V was pared by 2 bases and J by 6 bases, with 17 bases between. The CDR3 consists of 16 residues. Germline CDR1 reads SGHDT; CDR2 reads YYEEEE. The CDR3 DNA follows: TGTGCCAGCAGCTTTTGGGCAGGGTCGGGAGCCGGGGAGCTGTTTTTT. Encoded protein: CASSFWAGSGAGELFF.

The chain recombines TRBV5-1 with TRBJ2-2; 14 nucleotides agree with TRBD2. Losses at the gene ends were 6 bases for V and 4 bases for J; bases not matched to a gene: 5. Germline V gene lookup returns CDR1 SGHRS and CDR2 YFSETQ. The CDR3 is 16 amino acids. CDR3 nucleotides: TGCGCCAGCACGGGACTAGCGGGAGCAGGCACCGGGGAGCTGTTTTTT. Encoded protein: CASTGLAGAGTGELFF.

The V gene is TRBV28, the J gene TRBJ1-5; 8 bases align to TRBD1. V was clipped by 4 bases and J by 2 bases; unmatched bases: 10. The CDR3 has 17 amino acids. In germline, CDR1 is MDHEN, CDR2 SYDVKM. The DNA of the CDR3 is TGTGCCAGCAGTTCGAGCTCACAGGGGGGTGGCAATCAGCCCCAGCATTTT. It translates to CASSSSSQGGGNQPQHF.

The rearrangement links TRBV7-2 to TRBJ2-3; 8 bases fit TRBD1. J gave up 6 bases and V 0 bases, and 8 bases lay outside the gene matches. This CDR3 spans 16 amino acids. The germline gives CDR1 SGHTA, CDR2 FQGNSA. Here the CDR3 reads CASSLAGQVPRDTQYF. CDR3 DNA sequence: TGTGCCAGCAGCTTAGCGGGACAGGTGCCAAGGGATACGCAGTATTTT.

Concerning this clone itself: Germline is not matched at one junction end, which may reflect a read error. V is TRBV7-8 and J is TRBJ2-6, with TRBD1 matching 9 bases. The CDR3 totals 19 residues. The germline CDR1 and CDR2 sequences are SGHVS and FQNEAQ. This chain's CDR3 is CASSPVGRDREFRANGLTF. CDR3 sequence (DNA): TGTGCCAGCAGCCCAGTAGGCCGGGACAGGGAATTCAGGGCCAACGGCCTGACTTTC.

The chain combines TRBV18 with TRBJ1-1, with TRBD1 identical over 9 bases. V lost 5 bases and J lost 5; bases outside the gene matches: 3. Germline V gene data show CDR1 as KGHSH and CDR2 as LQKENI. The CDR3 runs to 13 residues. This CDR3 reads CASSGTGLTEAFF. CDR3 DNA: TGTGCCAGCTCAGGGACAGGGTTGACTGAAGCTTTCTTT.

The chain links TRBV10-2 to TRBJ1-6, with 7 bases aligning to TRBD1. This CDR3 region has 14 residues. The ends lost 7 bases at V and 9 bases at J; junction bases unmatched: 9. Germline loops: CDR1 WSHSY, CDR2 SAAADI. CDR3 DNA sequence: TGCGCCAGCATTGGGACAGACGGACCTTCACCCCTCCACTTT. It specifies CASIGTDGPSPLHF.

This clone turned up a few times. J is TRBJ2-7 and V is TRBV28; TRBD1 is a possible D gene (5 bases). V was shortened by 2 bases and J by 9 bases, with 11 bases between the two germline ends. This CDR3 region has 12 residues. CDR1 is MDHEN and CDR2 is SYDVKM in the germline V gene. The CDR3 sequence is CASSLGQGGQYF. Here the CDR3 DNA reads TGTGCCAGCAGTTTAGGGCAGGGCGGGCAGTACTTC.

The V gene is TRBV7-9, the J gene TRBJ2-3, with D unclear. Germline V CDR1 and CDR2: SEHNR, FQNEAQ (reference sequence). Trimming shortened V by 3 bases and J by 2 bases, and 9 bases separated the two germline ends. The CDR3 runs 14 residues. The CDR3 coding sequence is TGTGCCAGCAGCTTTCCGACATACACAGATACGCAGTATTTT. Amino acid sequence: CASSFPTYTDTQYF.

This chain uses TRBV19 with TRBJ1-2; D possibly corresponds to TRBD1 (5 bases). The V gene's germline CDR1 is LNHDA and CDR2 SQIVND (reference sequence). The CDR3 is 13 amino acids. Between the trimmed V and J ends, which lost 7 bases and 3 bases, there was a span of 12 bases. CDR3 loop: CASTLRVDYGYTF. CDR3 nucleotides: TGTGCCAGTACCCTCAGGGTTGACTATGGCTACACCTTC.

This clone was counted only a few times. This sequence joins TRBV6-5 and TRBJ2-7; a weak D match, TRBD2 (5 bases). The CDR3 length is 15 residues. V lost 6 bases and J lost 3, with 18 bases in between. In germline, CDR1 is MNHEY, CDR2 SVGAGI. The CDR3 loop is CASRREQFGYYEQYF. CDR3 sequence (DNA): TGTGCCAGCAGGAGGGAACAATTTGGGTACTACGAGCAGTACTTC.

This sequence joins TRBV28 and TRBJ2-2; 8 bases are shared with TRBD1. After removal of 3 bases from V and 8 bases from J, the junction contained 8 bases not matched to a gene. Germline V gene lookup returns CDR1 MDHEN and CDR2 SYDVKM. The CDR3 sequence is 15 residues long. This CDR3 reads CASSFGTGAQGELFF. In nucleotides, the CDR3 is TGTGCCAGCAGTTTTGGGACAGGTGCCCAAGGGGAGCTGTTTTTT.

The chain uses TRBV9 and TRBJ2-7; D may be TRBD1 (6 bases). The CDR3 is 14 amino acids. Trimming pared 0 bases from V and 7 bases from J, leaving 14 bases between. Germline CDR1 SGDLS, CDR2 YYNGEE. CDR3 DNA sequence: TGTGCCAGCAGCGTAGCAGGGGCCGGTTGGGAGCAGTACTTC. Translating it yields CASSVAGAGWEQYF.